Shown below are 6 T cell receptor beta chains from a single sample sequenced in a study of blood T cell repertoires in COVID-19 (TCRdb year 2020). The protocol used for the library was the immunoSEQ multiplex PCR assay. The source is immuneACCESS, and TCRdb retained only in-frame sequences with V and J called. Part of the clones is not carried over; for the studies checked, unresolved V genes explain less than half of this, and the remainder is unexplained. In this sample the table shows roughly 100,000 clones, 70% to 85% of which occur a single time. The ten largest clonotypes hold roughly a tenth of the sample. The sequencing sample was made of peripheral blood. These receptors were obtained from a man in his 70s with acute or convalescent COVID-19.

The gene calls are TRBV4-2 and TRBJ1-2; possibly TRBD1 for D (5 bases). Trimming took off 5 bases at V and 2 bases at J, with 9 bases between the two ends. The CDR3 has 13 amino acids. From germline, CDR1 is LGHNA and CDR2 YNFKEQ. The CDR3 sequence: CASSSRQNYGYTF. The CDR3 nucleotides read TGTGCCAGCAGCAGTCGACAGAACTATGGCTACACCTTC.

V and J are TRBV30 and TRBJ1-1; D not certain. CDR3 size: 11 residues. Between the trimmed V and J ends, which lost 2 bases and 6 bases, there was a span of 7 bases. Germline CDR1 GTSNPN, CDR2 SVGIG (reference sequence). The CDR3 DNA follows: TGTGCCTGGAGTCCGGGATCTGAAGCTTTCTTT. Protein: CAWSPGSEAFF.

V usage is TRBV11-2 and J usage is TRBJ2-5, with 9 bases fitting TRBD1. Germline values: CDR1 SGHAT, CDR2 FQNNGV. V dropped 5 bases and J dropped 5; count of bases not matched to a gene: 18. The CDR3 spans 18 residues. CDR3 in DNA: TGTGCCAGCAGCGTAGGCGGGACAGGGTATATCGAGGCGGAGACCCAGTACTTC. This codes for CASSVGGTGYIEAETQYF.

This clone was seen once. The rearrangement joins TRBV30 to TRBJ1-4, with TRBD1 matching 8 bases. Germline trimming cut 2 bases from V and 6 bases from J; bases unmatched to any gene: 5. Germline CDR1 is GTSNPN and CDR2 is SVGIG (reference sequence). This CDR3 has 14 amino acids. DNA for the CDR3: TGTGCCTGGAGTTTAGCAGGGGGCTATGAAAAACTGTTTTTT. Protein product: CAWSLAGGYEKLFF.

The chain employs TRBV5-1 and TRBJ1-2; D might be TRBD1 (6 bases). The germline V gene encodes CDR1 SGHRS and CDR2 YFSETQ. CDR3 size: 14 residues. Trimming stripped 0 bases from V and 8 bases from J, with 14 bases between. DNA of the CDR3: TGCGCCAGCAGCTTGGGGCAGGGCCAGGGGGGCTACACCTTC. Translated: CASSLGQGQGGYTF. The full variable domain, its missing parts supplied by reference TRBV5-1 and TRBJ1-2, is KAGVTQTPRYLIKTRGQQVTLSCSPISGHRSVSWYQQTPGQGLQFLFEYFSETQRNKGNFPGRFSGRQFSNSRSEMNVSTLELGDSALYLCASSLGQGQGGYTFGSGTRLTVV.

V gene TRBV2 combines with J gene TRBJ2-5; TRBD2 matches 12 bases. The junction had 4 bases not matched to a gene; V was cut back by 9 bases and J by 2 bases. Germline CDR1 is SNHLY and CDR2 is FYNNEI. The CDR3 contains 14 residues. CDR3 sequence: CARGLAGIQETQYF. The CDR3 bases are TGTGCCAGAGGACTAGCGGGGATACAAGAGACCCAGTACTTC.